Reported below is one T cell receptor beta chain. No cognate antigen has been identified for it. No clone much larger than this one lies a single base away; base qualities are absent. V loses 2 bases of germline sequence and J loses 7 bases, and the interval between the two ends is 14 bases. Measured from the cysteine to the phenylalanine, the CDR3 is 14 residues long. Of the read, only the CDR3 DNA is kept; its 42 bases are in frame from base 1. Per the germline V gene (reference sequence), MNHEY is the CDR1 and SMNVEV is the CDR2. The data were taken from a study of naive CD8 T cells in extremely preterm neonates (dated by TCRdb to 2017 to 2019). General notes on the study: The abstract gives the adult participants' age range as 25-50 years, whereas the methods give 20-50 years. Sorted naive CD8+ T cells from four age groups (extremely preterm neonates, term neonates, young children and adults) were used in the study to compare TCRbeta CDR3 repertoires.

TCRbeta CDR3 regions were amplified from genomic DNA by a two-step, bias-controlled multiplex PCR. The multiplex PCR used primers specific for every TRBV and TRBJ gene segment. The immunoSEQ Assay was used to generate the TCRbeta repertoire data. On the study's bioinformatics: A relative-frequency ratio and a modified nearest-neighbor algorithm were applied to filter and cluster reads so that closely related sequences were merged. V, D and J gene assignments for CDR3 sequences followed IMGT annotation. Template counts were quantified against synthetic TCR CDR3 analog sequences and normalized for PCR amplification bias. Only unique productive sequences, that is, in-frame CDR3 sequences lacking stop codons, were included in the analyses. The immunoSEQ Analyzer software was used to compute clonality, defined as 1 minus Pielou's evenness, and iChao1 richness. Statistical testing was performed in JMP, using Student's t-test or a non-parametric test depending on Shapiro-Wilk normality results. Held by TCRdb, this immuneACCESS table contains in-frame sequences only and omits some clones. Under half of the omission traces to an unresolved V gene where checked; the cause of the rest is unknown. V, J and clone size are those of that table, while D and trimming were read from the DNA. Present in this sample are about 5,100 clones, over 95% of which were seen just once. Jointly, the top ten make up about 0.61% of the sample.

What the research found in general, with its limitations: Compared with all other age groups, preterm neonates showed significantly lower iChao1 richness (p < 0.05) along with an even clone distribution, indicating a less rich repertoire. Preterm CDR3s were shorter, with fewer N additions and less junctional trimming, and were closer to germline than those of older groups. Prospective longitudinal studies of preterm and term neonates were called for by the authors so that T cell development could be tracked within individuals. A larger fraction of CDR3 nucleotide sequences was shared among preterm neonates (2.7%) than among term neonates (approximately 0.4%), young children (about 0.03%) and adults (0.01%). The authors noted a small sample size and variable productive template counts among preterm samples as limitations.

The peripheral blood donors were five healthy children aged about 15-56 months who were having elective routine surgery, plus five healthy nonsmoking adults. Healthy nonsmokers aged 20-50 years, with a median age of nearly 40 years, were used as adult controls. A FACSAria III cell sorter was used to sort live, Annexin V-negative naive CD8+ T cells (CD3+CD8+CD45RA+CCR7+). Per sample, between roughly 19,000 and 100,000 naive CD8+ T cells were obtained by sorting. Ficoll-Paque density gradient centrifugation of diluted blood was used to isolate mononuclear cells. Mononuclear cells were cryopreserved in about 10% DMSO with approximately 90% FBS and stored long term at -150°C before sorting. Thawed cells were stained with Annexin V and antibodies against CD3, CD8, CCR7 and CD45RA. The DNeasy Blood and Tissue Kit was used to extract genomic DNA from snap-frozen pellets of sorted cells.

The receptor was isolated from a human donor in good health. The V and J genes are TRBV27 and TRBJ1-1, with TRBD1 tentatively as D gene (5 bases match). Input material: naive CD8+ T cells from blood. The CDR3 has the sequence CASSLPGPGGEAFF. The DNA sequence is given as TGTGCCAGCAGTTTACCGGGGCCGGGAGGTGAAGCTTTCTTT.